One T cell receptor (beta chain) is described in this entry. Sequencing targeted TCR beta in blood CD8+ and CD4+ T cells. Isolation of CD8+ and CD4+ T cells was performed negatively, whereas enrichment of TEMRA cells was done by FACS. This record belongs to a study of CD8 T cells in Susac syndrome. Random-hexamer reverse transcription was applied to about 0.5 to 1 ug RNA. A multiplex approach, immunoSEQ multiplex PCR, amplified TCR beta CDR3 across 54 Vbeta and 13 Jbeta. TCRdb recomputed calls from the immunoSEQ multiplex PCR reads with MiXCR, one row per CDR3 protein. This sample carries hundreds of thousands of distinct CDR3 sequences, 85% to 90% of them seen once, and the ten largest clones take 0.09% to 0.15%. Germline assignment: CDR1 GTSNPN and CDR2 SVGIG (reference sequence). The CDR3 totals 14 residues. V dropped 2 bases and J dropped 8; count of bases not matched to a gene: 8.

The specimen was CD8+ T cells from PBMCs. The V call is TRBV30, the J call TRBJ1-2; TRBD1 aligns across 10 bases. The source is a human donor with multiple sclerosis. This CDR3 is CAWSNGQGGNGYTF. The CDR3 nucleotides read TGTGCCTGGAGTAACGGACAGGGGGGGAACGGCTACACCTTC.